This TCR beta chain is from a study of blood T cell repertoires in COVID-19. Residents of 20 to 25 US areas, aged roughly 18 to 89 years, made up the participants. Participants were placed into cohorts based on the clinical history they reported. Each recovered donor of Cohort 3 presented with two negative PCRs, clearance, or symptom resolution. The CDR3 is made up of 17 amino acids. V trimming: 6 bases; J trimming: 1 base; junction bases outside the gene matches: 9. Per the germline V gene, CDR1 is LNHDA and CDR2 is SQIVND (reference sequence). Per the authors' pipeline: The assay estimated nucleated cells by amplifying reference gene primers. The data were produced by immunoSEQ multiplex PCR, yet TCRdb's version contains in-frame clones alone and is incomplete. V and J calls and clone size are copied from that table; D and trimming were computed from the DNA. The table includes approximately 200,000 clones, roughly 82% detected once.

This chain joins TRBV19 and TRBJ2-3; TRBD2 matches 11 bases. Sequenced material: PBMCs or T cells enriched from blood (not recorded which). This receptor was obtained from a man aged 40-50 years who had recovered from COVID-19. The CDR3 sequence is CASRPMGTSGRTDTQYF. CDR3 sequence (DNA): TGTGCCAGTAGGCCCATGGGGACTAGCGGTCGCACAGATACGCAGTATTTT.